This section outlines one T cell receptor (beta chain) sequence together with its context. What it recognizes is unknown. Genomic DNA came from blood regulatory T cells gated CD4+ CD25-high CD127-low. Germline-derived CDR1 and CDR2 are SNHLY and FYNNEI. Between the trimmed V and J ends, which lost 6 bases and 5 bases, there was a span of 13 bases. This CDR3 spans 13 amino acids. Sequenced by immunoSEQ multiplex PCR; TCRdb stores in-frame clones only, minus some. The table shows under 20,000 clones, with roughly 87% occurring only once. This entry is derived from a study of regulatory and conventional T cells in RAG deficiency. The study's findings and limits: In Omenn syndrome, Treg and Tconv repertoires overlapped >75%. Shannon entropy was markedly lower and Simpson indices higher in RAG-deficient patients than control T-cell subsets.

These sequences were also reported in another study, on regulatory T cells. That study adds: Primers: 52 TRBV forward and 13 TRBJ reverse. Patient repertoires had restricted TRB V-J pairs and skewed V and J usage, most in Tregs.

This receptor was taken from a human donor in good health. The chain joins TRBV2 to TRBJ1-1, with no clear D. Sample: Tregs sorted from blood. The CDR3: CASRDTRGTEAFF. The DNA for the CDR3 is TGTGCCAGCAGGGATACCCGGGGAACTGAAGCTTTCTTT.